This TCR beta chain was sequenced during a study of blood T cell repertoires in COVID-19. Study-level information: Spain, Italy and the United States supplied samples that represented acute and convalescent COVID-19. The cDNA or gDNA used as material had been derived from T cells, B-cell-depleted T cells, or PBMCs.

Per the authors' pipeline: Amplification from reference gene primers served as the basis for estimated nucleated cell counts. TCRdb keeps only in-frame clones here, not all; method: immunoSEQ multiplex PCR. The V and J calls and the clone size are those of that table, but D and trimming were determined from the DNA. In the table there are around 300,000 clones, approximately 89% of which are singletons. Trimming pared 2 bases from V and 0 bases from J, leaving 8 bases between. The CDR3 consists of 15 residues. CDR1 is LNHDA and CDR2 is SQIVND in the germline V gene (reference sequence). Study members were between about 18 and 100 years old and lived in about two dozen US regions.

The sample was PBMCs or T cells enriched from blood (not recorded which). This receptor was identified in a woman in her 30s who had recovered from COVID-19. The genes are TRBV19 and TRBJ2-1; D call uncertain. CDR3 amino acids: CASSIKRSSYNEQFF. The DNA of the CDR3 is TGTGCCAGTAGTATAAAGCGCAGCTCCTACAATGAGCAGTTCTTC.